A selection of T cell receptor beta chains follows, all from one sample in a study of PD-1 blockade in classical Hodgkin lymphoma. Clones were sequenced by immunoSEQ multiplex PCR, and TCRdb holds only the in-frame ones, with some missing. The table includes roughly 48,000 clones, approximately 89% detected once. Source: peripheral blood mononuclear cells (PBMCs), taken before the fourth cycle of nivolumab. The receptors stem from a human donor with classical Hodgkin lymphoma. Each CDR3 is given with its conserved first and last residue. The D gene is left open where the match is weak. Clone size is given for some rows only: seen once, a few or many times, or a class if the clone is expanded.

TRBD1	TRBV5-1	.	TRBJ2-2	TGCGCCAGCAGGCTACTCGGACAGGGTAGCACCGGGGAGCTGTTTTTT	CASRLLGQGSTGELFF
.	TRBV18	few	TRBJ1-1	TGTGCCAGCTCACCAGCATTGAACACTGAAGCTTTCTTT	CASSPALNTEAFF
TRBD1	TRBV19	.	TRBJ1-2	TGTGCCAGTACCTCCGGGACAGGGTTTAACTATGGCTACACCTTC	CASTSGTGFNYGYTF
TRBD2	TRBV6-5	.	TRBJ2-7	TGTGCCAGCAGTTACTCGCCTAGCGGCGTATACGAGCAGTACTTC	CASSYSPSGVYEQYF
TRBD1	TRBV28	.	TRBJ1-5	TGTGCCAGCAGTAGACAGGGGATCGGACAGCCCCAGCATTTT	CASSRQGIGQPQHF
.	TRBV28	.	TRBJ2-2	TGTGCCAGCAGTTTAGGGACATCTAACACCGGGGAGCTGTTTTTT	CASSLGTSNTGELFF
.	TRBV6-1	once	TRBJ1-2	TGTGCCAGCAGGACTTCCAGGGCGGCCGCCTATGGCTACACCTTC	CASRTSRAAAYGYTF
.	TRBV27	.	TRBJ2-3	TGTGCCACAAGAACGGGAAGTAGCACAGATACGCAGTATTTT	CATRTGSSTDTQYF
.	TRBV19	.	TRBJ1-1	TGTGCCAGTACCACTAATTCGACCTGGGCCCGACCAAGAGAAGCTTTCTTT	CASTTNSTWARPREAFF
.	TRBV28	.	TRBJ1-4	TGTGCCAGCAGTTTTTTGCTGGATGAAAAACTGTTTTTT	CASSFLLDEKLFF
.	TRBV28	.	TRBJ2-7	TGTGCCAGCAGAATGGGGTTGACGTACGAGCAGTACTTC	CASRMGLTYEQYF
.	TRBV7-2	.	TRBJ1-3	TGTGCCAGCAGCTTAGCAAGGGCCCGCTCTGGAAACACCATATATTTT	CASSLARARSGNTIYF
TRBD2	TRBV6-5	.	TRBJ2-3	TGTGCCAGCAGTTACGGGGGGGAGGTAGGAGATACGCAGTATTTT	CASSYGGEVGDTQYF
TRBD1	TRBV15	.	TRBJ2-5	TGTGCCACCAGCACAGATAACAGGGGCTGGGAGACCCAGTACTTC	CATSTDNRGWETQYF
.	TRBV28	.	TRBJ2-3	TGTGCCAGCAGTTTGGAGCGCGGCCTGGATACGCAGTATTTT	CASSLERGLDTQYF
TRBD2	TRBV10-3	.	TRBJ2-1	TGTGCCATCGGGACTAGCTCCTACAATGAGCAGTTCTTC	CAIGTSSYNEQFF
TRBD2	TRBV7-2	once	TRBJ2-7	TGTGCCAGCAGCTTTCCGGGACTAGCGGATTACGAGCAGTACTTC	CASSFPGLADYEQYF
.	TRBV29-1	.	TRBJ2-4	TGCAGCGCCACAGGGTTTGACAAAAACATTCAGTACTTC	CSATGFDKNIQYF
TRBD1	TRBV7-9	.	TRBJ2-6	TGTGCCAGCAGCCCCAAATGGGACAGTGAACCCTCTGGGGCCAACGTCCTGACTTTC	CASSPKWDSEPSGANVLTF
.	TRBV29-1	.	TRBJ1-4	TGCAGCGCGGGGAATGAAAAACTGTTTTTT	CSAGNEKLFF
TRBD1	TRBV27	.	TRBJ2-7	TGTGCCGCTGCCCGGACAGGGTCCTACGAGCAGTACTTC	CAAARTGSYEQYF
.	TRBV27	.	TRBJ1-4	TGTGCCAGCGCTCAGGGGAGGTCGACTAATGAAAAACTGTTTTTT	CASAQGRSTNEKLFF
.	TRBV5-5	.	TRBJ1-4	TGTGCCAGCAGCTTAATCGCAACTAATGAAAAACTGTTTTTT	CASSLIATNEKLFF
TRBD1	TRBV27	.	TRBJ2-1	TGTGCCAGCAGTTTAGCTGGACAGGGGTCAACGGGAGCCCTTTACAATGAGCAGTTCTTC	CASSLAGQGSTGALYNEQFF
.	TRBV28	.	TRBJ2-5	TGTGCCAGCAGTGAGGACAGGGCGGGGGGGGAGACCCAGTACTTC	CASSEDRAGGETQYF
.	TRBV7-8	.	TRBJ1-1	TGTGCCAGCAGCCAAGTGGTGGGGGGTCTTAACACTGAAGCTTTCTTT	CASSQVVGGLNTEAFF
.	TRBV7-7	.	TRBJ2-2	TGTGCTAGCAGCTTAGCAGGTCGGGGAACGAACACCGGGGAGCTGTTTTTT	CASSLAGRGTNTGELFF
.	TRBV6-1	.	TRBJ2-7	TGTGCCAGCAGTGAAGACGGTCGGCGACAGAACTACGAGCAGTACTTC	CASSEDGRRQNYEQYF